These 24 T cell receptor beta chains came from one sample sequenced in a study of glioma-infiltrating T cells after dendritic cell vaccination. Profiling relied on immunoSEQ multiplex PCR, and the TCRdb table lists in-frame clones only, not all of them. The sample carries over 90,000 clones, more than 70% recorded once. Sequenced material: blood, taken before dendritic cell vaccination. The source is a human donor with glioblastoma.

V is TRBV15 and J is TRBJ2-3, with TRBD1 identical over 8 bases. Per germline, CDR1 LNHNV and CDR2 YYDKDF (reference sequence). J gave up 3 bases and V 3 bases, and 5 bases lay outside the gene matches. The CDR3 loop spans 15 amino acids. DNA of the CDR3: TGTGCCACCAGCAGTAACAGGGGGAGAACAGATACGCAGTATTTT. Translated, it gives CATSSNRGRTDTQYF.

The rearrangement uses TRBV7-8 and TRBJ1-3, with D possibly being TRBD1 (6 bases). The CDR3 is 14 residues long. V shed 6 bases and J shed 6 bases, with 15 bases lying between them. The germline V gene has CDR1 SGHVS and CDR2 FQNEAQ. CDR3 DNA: TGTGCCAGCAGTTTTAAGCAGGGGACAAACACCATATATTTT. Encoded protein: CASSFKQGTNTIYF.

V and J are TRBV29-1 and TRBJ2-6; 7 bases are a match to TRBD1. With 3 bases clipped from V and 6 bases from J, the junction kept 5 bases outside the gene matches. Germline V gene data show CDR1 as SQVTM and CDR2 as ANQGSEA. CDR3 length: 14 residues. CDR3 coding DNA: TGCAGCGTTGACGAGGGGGCGGTGGCCAACGTCCTGACTTTC. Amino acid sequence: CSVDEGAVANVLTF. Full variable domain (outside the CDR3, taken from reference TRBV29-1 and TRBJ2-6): SAVISQKPSRDICQRGTSLTIQCQVDSQVTMMFWYRQQPGQSLTLIATANQGSEATYESGFVIDKFPISRPNLTFSTLTVSNMSPEDSSIYLCSVDEGAVANVLTFGAGSRLTVL.

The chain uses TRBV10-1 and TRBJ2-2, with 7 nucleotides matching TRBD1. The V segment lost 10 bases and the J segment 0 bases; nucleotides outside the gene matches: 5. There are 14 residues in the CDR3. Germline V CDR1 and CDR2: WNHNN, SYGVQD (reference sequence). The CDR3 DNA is TGCGCCACGACCGGGACAGCGAACACCGGGGAGCTGTTTTTT. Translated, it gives CATTGTANTGELFF.

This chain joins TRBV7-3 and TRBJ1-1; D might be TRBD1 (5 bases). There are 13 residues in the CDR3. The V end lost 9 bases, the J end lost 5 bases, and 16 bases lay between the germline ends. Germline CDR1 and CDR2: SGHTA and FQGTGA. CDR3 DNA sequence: TGTGCCAGTCGATACGGGGGGAGTACTGAAGCTTTCTTT. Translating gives CASRYGGSTEAFF.

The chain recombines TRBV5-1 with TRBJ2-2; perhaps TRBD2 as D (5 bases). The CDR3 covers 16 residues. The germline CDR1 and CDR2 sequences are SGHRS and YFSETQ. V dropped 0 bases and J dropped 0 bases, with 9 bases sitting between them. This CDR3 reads CASSLAGLANTGELFF. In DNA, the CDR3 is TGCGCCAGCAGCTTGGCCGGACTGGCGAACACCGGGGAGCTGTTTTTT.

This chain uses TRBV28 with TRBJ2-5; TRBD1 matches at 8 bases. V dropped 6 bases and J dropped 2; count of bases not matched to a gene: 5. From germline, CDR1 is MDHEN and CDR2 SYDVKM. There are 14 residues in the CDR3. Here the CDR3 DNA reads TGTGCCAGCAGAACAGGGGGATTGCAAGAGACCCAGTACTTC. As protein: CASRTGGLQETQYF.

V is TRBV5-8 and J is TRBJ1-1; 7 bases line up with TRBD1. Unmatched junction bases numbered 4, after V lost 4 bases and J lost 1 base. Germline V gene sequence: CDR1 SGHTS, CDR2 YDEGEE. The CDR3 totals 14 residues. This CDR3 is CASSRGQPNTEAFF. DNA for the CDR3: TGTGCCAGCAGCCGGGGACAGCCGAACACTGAAGCTTTCTTT.

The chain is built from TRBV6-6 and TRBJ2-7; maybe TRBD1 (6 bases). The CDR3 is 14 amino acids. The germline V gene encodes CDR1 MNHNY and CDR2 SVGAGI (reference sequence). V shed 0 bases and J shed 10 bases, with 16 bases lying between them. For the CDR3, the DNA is TGTGCCAGCAGTTACTCGACAGCCCAACAGGGCCAGTACTTC. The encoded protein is CASSYSTAQQGQYF.

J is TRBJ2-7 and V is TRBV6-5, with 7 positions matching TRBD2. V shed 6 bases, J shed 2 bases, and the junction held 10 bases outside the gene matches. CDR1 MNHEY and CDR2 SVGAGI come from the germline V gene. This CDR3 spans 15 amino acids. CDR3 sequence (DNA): TGTGCCAGCAGACTTCCTTTGGCGGGAGCCTACGAGCAGTACTTC. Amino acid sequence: CASRLPLAGAYEQYF.

CDR3 in DNA: TGCGCCAGCAGCCCGTCGGGGGAATACGGCGGGGAGCTGTTTTTT. Amino acids: CASSPSGEYGGELFF. J is TRBJ2-2 and V is TRBV5-1, with D possibly matching TRBD2 (6 bases). CDR3 length: 15 residues. The ends were cut back, 4 bases at V and 7 bases at J, with 17 bases in the middle. The V gene's germline CDR1 is SGHRS and CDR2 YFSETQ.

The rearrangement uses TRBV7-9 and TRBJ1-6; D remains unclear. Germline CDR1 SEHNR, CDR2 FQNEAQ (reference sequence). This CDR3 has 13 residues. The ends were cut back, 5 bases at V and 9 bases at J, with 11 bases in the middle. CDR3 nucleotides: TGTGCCAGCAGCCCTGAGGCCCGTTCACCCCTCCACTTT. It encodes CASSPEARSPLHF.

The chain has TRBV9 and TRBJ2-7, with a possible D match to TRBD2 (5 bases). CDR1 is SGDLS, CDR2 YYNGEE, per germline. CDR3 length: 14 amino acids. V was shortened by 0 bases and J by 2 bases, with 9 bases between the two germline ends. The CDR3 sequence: CASSVGAEAYEQYF. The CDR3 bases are TGTGCCAGCAGCGTAGGGGCGGAGGCCTACGAGCAGTACTTC. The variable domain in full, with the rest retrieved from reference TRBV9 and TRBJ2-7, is DSGVTQTPKHLITATGQRVTLRCSPRSGDLSVYWYQQSLDQGLQFLIQYYNGEERAKGNILERFSAQQFPDLHSELNLSSLELGDSALYFCASSVGAEAYEQYFGPGTRLTVT.

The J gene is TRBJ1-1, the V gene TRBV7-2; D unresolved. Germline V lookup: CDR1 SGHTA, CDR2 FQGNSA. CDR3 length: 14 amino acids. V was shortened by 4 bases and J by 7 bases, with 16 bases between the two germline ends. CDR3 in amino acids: CASSSSFVPVEAFF. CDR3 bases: TGTGCCAGCAGCTCTTCATTCGTCCCAGTTGAAGCTTTCTTT.

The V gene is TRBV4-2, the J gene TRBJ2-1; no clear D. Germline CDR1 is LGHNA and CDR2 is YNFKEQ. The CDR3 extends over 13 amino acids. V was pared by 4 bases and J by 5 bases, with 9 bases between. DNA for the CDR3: TGTGCCAGCAGCCTTCCCCGGGACAATGAGCAGTTCTTC. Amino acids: CASSLPRDNEQFF.

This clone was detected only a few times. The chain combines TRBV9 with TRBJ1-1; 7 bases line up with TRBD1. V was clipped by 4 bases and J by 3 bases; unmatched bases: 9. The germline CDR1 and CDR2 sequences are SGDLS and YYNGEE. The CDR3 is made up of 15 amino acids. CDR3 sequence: CASSIGDSLDTEAFF. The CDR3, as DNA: TGTGCCAGCAGCATCGGGGACAGTCTGGACACTGAAGCTTTCTTT.

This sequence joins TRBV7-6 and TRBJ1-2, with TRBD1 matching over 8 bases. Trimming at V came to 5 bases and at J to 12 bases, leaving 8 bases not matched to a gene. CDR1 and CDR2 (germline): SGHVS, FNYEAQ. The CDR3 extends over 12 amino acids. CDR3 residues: CASSPEDREDTF. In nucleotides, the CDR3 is TGTGCCAGCAGCCCAGAGGACAGGGAGGACACCTTC.

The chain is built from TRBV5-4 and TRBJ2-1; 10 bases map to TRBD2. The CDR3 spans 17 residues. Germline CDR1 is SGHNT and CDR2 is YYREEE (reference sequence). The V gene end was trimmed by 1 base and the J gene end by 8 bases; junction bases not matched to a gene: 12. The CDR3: CASSLKAGGPDDYEQFF. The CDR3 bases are TGTGCCAGCAGCTTGAAAGCGGGAGGGCCAGACGACTATGAGCAGTTCTTC.

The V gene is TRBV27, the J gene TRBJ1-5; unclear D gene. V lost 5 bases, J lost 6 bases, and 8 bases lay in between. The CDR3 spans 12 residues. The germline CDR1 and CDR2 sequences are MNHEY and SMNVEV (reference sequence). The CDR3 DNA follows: TGTGCCAGCAGTCCGCGGGGTCAGCCCCAGCATTTT. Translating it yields CASSPRGQPQHF.

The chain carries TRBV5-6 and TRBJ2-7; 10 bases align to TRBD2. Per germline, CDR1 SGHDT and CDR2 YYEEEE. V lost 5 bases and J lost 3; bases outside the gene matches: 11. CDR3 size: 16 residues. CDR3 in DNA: TGTGCCAGCAGTTCCTCCGTACTAGCGGGAAACTACGAGCAGTACTTC. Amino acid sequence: CASSSSVLAGNYEQYF.

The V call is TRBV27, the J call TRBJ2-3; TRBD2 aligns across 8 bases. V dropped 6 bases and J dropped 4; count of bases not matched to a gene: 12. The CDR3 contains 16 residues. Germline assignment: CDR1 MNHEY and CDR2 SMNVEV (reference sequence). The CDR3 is CASSPSRTSPPDTQYF. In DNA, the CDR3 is TGTGCCAGCAGCCCCTCCCGGACTAGCCCCCCAGATACGCAGTATTTT.

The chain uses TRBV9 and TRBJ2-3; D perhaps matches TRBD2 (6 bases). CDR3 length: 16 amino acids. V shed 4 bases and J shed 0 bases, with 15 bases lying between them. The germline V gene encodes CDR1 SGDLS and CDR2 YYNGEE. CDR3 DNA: TGTGCCAGCAGCCCACGGTTTAGCGGTAGCACAGATACGCAGTATTTT. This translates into CASSPRFSGSTDTQYF.

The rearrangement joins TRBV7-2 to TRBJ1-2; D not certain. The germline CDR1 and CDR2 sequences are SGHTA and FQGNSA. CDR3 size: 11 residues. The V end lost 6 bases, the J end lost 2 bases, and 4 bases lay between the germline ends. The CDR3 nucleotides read TGTGCCAGCAGTCAGAACTATGGCTACACCTTC. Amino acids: CASSQNYGYTF. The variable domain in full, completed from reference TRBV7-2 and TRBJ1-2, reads GAGVSQSPSNKVTEKGKDVELRCDPISGHTALYWYRQSLGQGLEFLIYFQGNSAPDKSGLPSDRFSAERTGGSVSTLTIQRTQQEDSAVYLCASSQNYGYTFGSGTRLTVV.

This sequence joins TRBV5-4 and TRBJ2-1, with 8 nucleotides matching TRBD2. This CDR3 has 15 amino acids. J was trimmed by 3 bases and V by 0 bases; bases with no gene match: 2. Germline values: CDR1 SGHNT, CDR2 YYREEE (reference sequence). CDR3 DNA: TGTGCCAGCAGCTTGGGGACTAGCAACTACAATGAGCAGTTCTTC. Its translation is CASSLGTSNYNEQFF.